A single sample gave rise to the 10 T cell receptor beta chains below, sequenced in a study of T cell repertoires in aging, cancer and after chemotherapy (dated by TCRdb to about 2019). TCR beta rearrangements were amplified from genomic DNA extracted from peripheral blood rather than from sorted cells or RNA. The sequencer was an Illumina MiSeq. Rearranged TRB sequences spanning V, D and J segments were amplified by multiplex touch-down PCR using a mixed TRB-A/B primer pool. TCRdb reprocessing: public reads trimmed at Q25 with fastp, clones called with MiXCR, in-frame beta chains kept. Rows are unified per CDR3 protein, each entry keeping the most common DNA and genes. The sample yields about 12,000 distinct CDR3 sequences; 30% to 35% were counted once. Jointly, the top ten make up roughly 9.1% of the sample. The specimen sequenced was blood. Receptors originate from a human donor in good health. The donor label of this sample is uncertain.

This clonotype has a handful of counts. The chain is built from TRBV30 and TRBJ1-4; D is undetermined. V lost 5 bases and J lost 0, with 7 bases in between. Germline V gene lookup returns CDR1 GTSNPN and CDR2 SVGIG (reference sequence). The CDR3 is made up of 13 amino acids. CDR3 bases: TGTGCCTGGTTAAAATCAACTAATGAAAAACTGTTTTTT. As protein: CAWLKSTNEKLFF.

This clonotype qualifies as medium-sized. The chain couples TRBV29-1 to TRBJ1-2; 10 nucleotides line up with TRBD1. Trimming cost V 4 bases and J 9 bases; bases outside gene matches: 11. The germline CDR1 and CDR2 sequences are SQVTM and ANQGSEA. CDR3 length equals 14 residues. CDR3 sequence (DNA): TGCAGCGTTGGAACCCCGGGACAGGGGACAAGCTACACCTTC. Translation: CSVGTPGQGTSYTF. Combining the CDR3 with reference TRBV29-1 and TRBJ1-2 gives the whole variable domain SAVISQKPSRDICQRGTSLTIQCQVDSQVTMMFWYRQQPGQSLTLIATANQGSEATYESGFVIDKFPISRPNLTFSTLTVSNMSPEDSSIYLCSVGTPGQGTSYTFGSGTRLTVV.

This clonotype was seen a few times. The chain combines TRBV27 with TRBJ2-2; possibly TRBD2 for D (7 bases). V was trimmed by 8 bases and J by 7 bases, leaving 23 bases between them. Germline-derived CDR1 and CDR2 are MNHEY and SMNVEV (reference sequence). The CDR3 covers 16 residues. The CDR3 loop reads CASGPVGGGPFGELFF. The CDR3 region has the DNA TGTGCCAGCGGACCAGTAGGGGGGGGCCCGTTCGGGGAGCTGTTTTTT.

This chain uses TRBV11-1 with TRBJ2-2; 11 bases agree with TRBD1. CDR1 is SGHAT and CDR2 is FQDESV in the germline V gene (reference sequence). V dropped 3 bases and J dropped 6; count of bases not matched to a gene: 3. CDR3 length equals 15 residues. The chain's CDR3 is CASSFGQGASGELFF. The CDR3 bases are TGTGCCAGCAGCTTCGGACAGGGGGCGTCCGGGGAGCTGTTTTTT. Complete variable domain (other parts from reference TRBV11-1 and TRBJ2-2): EAEVAQSPRYKITEKSQAVAFWCDPISGHATLYWYRQILGQGPELLVQFQDESVVDDSQLPKDRFSAERLKGVDSTLKIQPAELGDSAMYLCASSFGQGASGELFFGEGSRLTVL.

V usage is TRBV19 and J usage is TRBJ2-3, with 8 bases aligning to TRBD2. The CDR3 runs to 15 residues. After removal of 5 bases from V and 0 bases from J, the junction contained 4 bases not matched to a gene. Germline V gene data show CDR1 as LNHDA and CDR2 as SQIVND (reference sequence). The CDR3 spells CASSRTSSSTDTQYF. The CDR3 region has the DNA TGTGCCAGTAGTCGGACTAGCTCTAGCACAGATACGCAGTATTTT.

The chain links TRBV12-3 or TRBV12-4 to TRBJ2-2, with 13 bases aligning to TRBD2. The junction had 3 bases not matched to a gene; V was cut back by 4 bases and J by 1 base. The CDR3 sequence is 17 residues long. The DNA of the CDR3 is TGTGCCAGCAGTTCAAGGACTAGCGGGGGGAACACCGGGGAGCTGTTTTTT. Amino acids: CASSSRTSGGNTGELFF.

The chain couples TRBV5-6 to TRBJ1-2, with D uncertain. The CDR3 sequence is 13 residues long. With 7 bases removed from V and 4 bases from J, the gap between germline ends came to 14 bases. Germline V CDR1 and CDR2: SGHDT, YYEEEE. CDR3 DNA: TGTGCCAGCTTCCCTGGGGATACCTATGGCTACACCTTC. As protein: CASFPGDTYGYTF.

This clonotype has more than one count but fewer than ten. The J gene is TRBJ1-1, the V gene TRBV19; D possibly corresponds to TRBD1 (5 bases). The CDR3 totals 15 residues. V dropped 6 bases and J dropped 0 bases, with 14 bases sitting between them. CDR1 and CDR2 (germline): LNHDA, SQIVND (reference sequence). CDR3 DNA: TGTGCCAGTAGCCTCACCGGGACGGTGAACACTGAAGCTTTCTTT. Its translation: CASSLTGTVNTEAFF.

This chain connects TRBV18 to TRBJ2-3, with D tentatively TRBD1 or TRBD2 (5 bases each). The CDR3 is 14 amino acids. V lost 0 bases and J 5 bases, leaving 9 bases between the germline ends. Germline CDR1 and CDR2: KGHSH and LQKENI. The CDR3 loop is CASSPPTGRDTQYF. The CDR3 coding sequence is TGTGCCAGCTCACCACCGACGGGACGAGATACGCAGTATTTT.

This clonotype was counted between two and nine times. This chain connects TRBV19 to TRBJ2-3, with D possibly called TRBD1 or TRBD2 (5 bases each). Trimming removed 4 bases at V and 6 bases at J, with 14 bases between. Per the germline V gene, CDR1 is LNHDA and CDR2 is SQIVND (reference sequence). The CDR3 covers 14 residues. The DNA for the CDR3 is TGTGCCAGTAGTAACCCGAGGGGATTGGATACGCAGTATTTT. Translating it yields CASSNPRGLDTQYF.